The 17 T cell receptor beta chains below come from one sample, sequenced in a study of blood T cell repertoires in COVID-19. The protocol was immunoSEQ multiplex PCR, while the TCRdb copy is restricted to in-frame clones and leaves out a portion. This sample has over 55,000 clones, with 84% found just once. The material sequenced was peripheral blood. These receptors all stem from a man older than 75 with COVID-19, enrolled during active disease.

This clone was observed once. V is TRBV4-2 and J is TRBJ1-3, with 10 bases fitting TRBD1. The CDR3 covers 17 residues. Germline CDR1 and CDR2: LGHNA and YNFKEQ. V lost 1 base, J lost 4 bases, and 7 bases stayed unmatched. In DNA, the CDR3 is TGTGCCAGCAGCCAAGCTACCGGGACAGGGGAAGGAAACACCATATATTTT. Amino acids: CASSQATGTGEGNTIYF.

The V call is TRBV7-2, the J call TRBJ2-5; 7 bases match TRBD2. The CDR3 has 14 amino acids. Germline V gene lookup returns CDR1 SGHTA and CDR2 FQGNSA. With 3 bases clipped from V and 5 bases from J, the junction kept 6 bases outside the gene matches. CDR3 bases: TGTGCCAGCAGCTTGGCGGGAGTCCGGGAGACCCAGTACTTC. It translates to CASSLAGVRETQYF.

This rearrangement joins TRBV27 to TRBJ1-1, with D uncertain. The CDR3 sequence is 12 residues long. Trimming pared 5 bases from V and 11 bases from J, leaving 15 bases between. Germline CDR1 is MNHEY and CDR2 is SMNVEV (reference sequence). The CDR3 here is CASSRPGGEAFF. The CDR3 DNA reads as TGTGCCAGCAGTCGACCGGGAGGCGAGGCTTTCTTT.

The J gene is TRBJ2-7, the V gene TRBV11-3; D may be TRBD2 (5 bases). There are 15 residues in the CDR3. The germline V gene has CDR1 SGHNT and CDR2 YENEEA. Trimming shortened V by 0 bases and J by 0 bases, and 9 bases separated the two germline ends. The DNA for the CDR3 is TGTGCCAGCAGCTTAGACGGGGTACACTCCTACGAGCAGTACTTC. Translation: CASSLDGVHSYEQYF.

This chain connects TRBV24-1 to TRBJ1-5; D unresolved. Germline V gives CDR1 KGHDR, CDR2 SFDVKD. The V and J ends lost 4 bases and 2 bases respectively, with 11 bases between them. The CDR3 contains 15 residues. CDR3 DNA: TGTGCCACCAGTGACGGCGGGTATGGCAATCAGCCCCAGCATTTT. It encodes CATSDGGYGNQPQHF.

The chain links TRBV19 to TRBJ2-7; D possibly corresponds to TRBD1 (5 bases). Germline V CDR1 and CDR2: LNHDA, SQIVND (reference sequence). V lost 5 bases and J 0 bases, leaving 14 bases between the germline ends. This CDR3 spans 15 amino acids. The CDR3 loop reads CASSGAMSPSYEQYF. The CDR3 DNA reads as TGTGCCAGTAGTGGGGCGATGAGTCCCTCCTACGAGCAGTACTTC.

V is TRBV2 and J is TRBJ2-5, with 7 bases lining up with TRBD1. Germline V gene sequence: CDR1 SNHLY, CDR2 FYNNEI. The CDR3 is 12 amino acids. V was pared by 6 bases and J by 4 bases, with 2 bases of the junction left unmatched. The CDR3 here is CASSDRAETQYF. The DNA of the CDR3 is TGTGCCAGCAGCGACAGGGCAGAGACCCAGTACTTC.

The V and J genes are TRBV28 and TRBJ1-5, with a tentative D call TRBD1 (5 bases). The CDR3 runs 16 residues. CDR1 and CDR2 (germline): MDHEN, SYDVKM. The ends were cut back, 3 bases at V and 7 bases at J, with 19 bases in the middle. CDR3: CASSFLGQDLGQPQHF. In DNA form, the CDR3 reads TGTGCCAGCAGTTTCCTCGGACAAGATTTAGGCCAGCCCCAGCATTTT.

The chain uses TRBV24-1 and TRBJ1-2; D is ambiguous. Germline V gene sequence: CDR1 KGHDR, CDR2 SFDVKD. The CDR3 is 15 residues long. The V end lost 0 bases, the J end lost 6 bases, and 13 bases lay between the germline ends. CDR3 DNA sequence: TGTGCCACCAGTGATTTGCGGACCGGGATAGATGGCTACACCTTC. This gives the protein CATSDLRTGIDGYTF.

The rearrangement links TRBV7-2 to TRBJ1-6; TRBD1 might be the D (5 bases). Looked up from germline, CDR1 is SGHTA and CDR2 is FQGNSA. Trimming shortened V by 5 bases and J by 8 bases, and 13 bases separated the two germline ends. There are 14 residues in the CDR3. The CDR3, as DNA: TGTGCCAGCAGCCGCAGGGTTATGGATTCACCCCTCCACTTT. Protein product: CASSRRVMDSPLHF.

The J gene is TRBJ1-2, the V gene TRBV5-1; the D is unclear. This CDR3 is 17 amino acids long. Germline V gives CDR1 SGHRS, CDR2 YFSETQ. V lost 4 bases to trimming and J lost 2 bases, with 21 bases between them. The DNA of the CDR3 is TGCGCCAGCAGCACGCGGTCGATTGCAGCGGTAAACTATGGCTACACCTTC. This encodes CASSTRSIAAVNYGYTF.

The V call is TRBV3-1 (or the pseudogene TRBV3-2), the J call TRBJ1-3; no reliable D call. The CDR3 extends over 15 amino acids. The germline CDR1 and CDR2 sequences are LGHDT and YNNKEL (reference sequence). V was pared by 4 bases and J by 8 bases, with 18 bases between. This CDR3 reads CASSPLRAGPDTIYF. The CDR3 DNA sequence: TGTGCCAGCAGCCCTCTTCGGGCGGGCCCAGACACCATATATTTT.

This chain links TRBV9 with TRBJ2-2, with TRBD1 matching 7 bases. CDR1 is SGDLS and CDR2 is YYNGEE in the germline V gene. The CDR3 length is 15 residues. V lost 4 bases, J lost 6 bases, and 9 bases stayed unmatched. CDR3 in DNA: TGTGCCAGCAGCCCCCGAGGGGGCGACCCCGGGGAGCTGTTTTTT. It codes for CASSPRGGDPGELFF.

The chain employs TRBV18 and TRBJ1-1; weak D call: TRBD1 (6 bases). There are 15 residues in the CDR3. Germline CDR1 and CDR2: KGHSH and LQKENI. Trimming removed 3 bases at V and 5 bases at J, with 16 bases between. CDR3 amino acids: CASSPIRGGGTEAFF. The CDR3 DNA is TGTGCCAGCTCACCCATCAGGGGAGGGGGGACTGAAGCTTTCTTT. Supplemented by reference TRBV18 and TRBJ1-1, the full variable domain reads NAGVMQNPRHLVRRRGQEARLRCSPMKGHSHVYWYRQLPEEGLKFMVYLQKENIIDESGMPKERFSAEFPKEGPSILRIQQVVRGDSAAYFCASSPIRGGGTEAFFGQGTRLTVV.

This chain's CDR3 is CASSLAGGTGLQAGEKLFF. The DNA for the CDR3 is TGTGCCAGCAGCTTAGCGGGGGGGACAGGGCTACAGGCGGGTGAAAAACTGTTTTTT. This chain joins TRBV7-9 and TRBJ1-4; TRBD1 matches at 9 bases. The CDR3 has 19 amino acids. Germline CDR1 SEHNR, CDR2 FQNEAQ (reference sequence). V lost 0 bases and J lost 7; bases outside the gene matches: 15.

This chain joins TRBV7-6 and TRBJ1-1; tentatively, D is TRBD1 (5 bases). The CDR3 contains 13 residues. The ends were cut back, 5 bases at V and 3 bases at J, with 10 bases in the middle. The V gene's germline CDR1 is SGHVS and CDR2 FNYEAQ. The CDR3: CASSAREDTEAFF. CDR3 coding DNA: TGTGCCAGCAGCGCCAGGGAGGACACTGAAGCTTTCTTT.

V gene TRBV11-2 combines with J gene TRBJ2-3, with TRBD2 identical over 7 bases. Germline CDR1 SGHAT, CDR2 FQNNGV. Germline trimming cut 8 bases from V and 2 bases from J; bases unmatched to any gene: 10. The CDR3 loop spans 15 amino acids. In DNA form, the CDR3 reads TGTGCCAGCGCCCCACTAGCGACCCACACAGATACGCAGTATTTT. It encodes CASAPLATHTDTQYF.